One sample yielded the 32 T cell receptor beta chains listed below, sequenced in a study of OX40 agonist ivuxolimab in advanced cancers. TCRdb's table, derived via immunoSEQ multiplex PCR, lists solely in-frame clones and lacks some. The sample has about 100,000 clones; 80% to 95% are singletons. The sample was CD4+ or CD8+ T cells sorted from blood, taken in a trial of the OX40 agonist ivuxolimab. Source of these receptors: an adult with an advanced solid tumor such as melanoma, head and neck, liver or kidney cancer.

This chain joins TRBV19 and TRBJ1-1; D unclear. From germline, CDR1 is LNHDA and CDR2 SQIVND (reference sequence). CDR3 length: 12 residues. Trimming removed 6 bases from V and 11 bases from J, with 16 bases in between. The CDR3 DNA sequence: TGTGCCAGTAGCCCATTGGGTGTGGAGGCTTTCTTT. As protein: CASSPLGVEAFF.

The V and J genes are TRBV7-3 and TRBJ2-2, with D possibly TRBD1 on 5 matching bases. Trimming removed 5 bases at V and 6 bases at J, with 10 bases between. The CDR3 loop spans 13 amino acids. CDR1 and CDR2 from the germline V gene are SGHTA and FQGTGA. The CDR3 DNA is TGTGCCAGCAGCCCGCAGGGATCCGGGGAGCTGTTTTTT. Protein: CASSPQGSGELFF.

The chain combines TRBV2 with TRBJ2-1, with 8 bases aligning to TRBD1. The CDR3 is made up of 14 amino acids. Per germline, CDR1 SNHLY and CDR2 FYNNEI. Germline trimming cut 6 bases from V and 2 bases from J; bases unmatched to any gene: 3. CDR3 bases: TGTGCCAGCAGCACGGACAGGGCCTACAATGAGCAGTTCTTC. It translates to CASSTDRAYNEQFF.

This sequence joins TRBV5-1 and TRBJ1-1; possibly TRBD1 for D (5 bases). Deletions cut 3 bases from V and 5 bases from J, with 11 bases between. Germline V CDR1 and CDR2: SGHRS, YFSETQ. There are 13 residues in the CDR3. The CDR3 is CASSSGTGTEAFF. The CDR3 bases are TGCGCCAGCAGCTCCGGGACGGGGACTGAAGCTTTCTTT.

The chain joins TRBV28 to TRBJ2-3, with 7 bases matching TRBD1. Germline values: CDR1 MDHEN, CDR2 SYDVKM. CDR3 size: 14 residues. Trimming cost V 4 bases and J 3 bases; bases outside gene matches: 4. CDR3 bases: TGTGCCAGCAGTTCGGTGACAGGGACAGATACGCAGTATTTT. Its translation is CASSSVTGTDTQYF.

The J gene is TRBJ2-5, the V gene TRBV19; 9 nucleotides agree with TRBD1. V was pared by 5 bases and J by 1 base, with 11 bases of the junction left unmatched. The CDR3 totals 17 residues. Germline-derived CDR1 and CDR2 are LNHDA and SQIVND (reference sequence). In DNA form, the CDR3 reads TGTGCCAGTAGTGGGGGACAGGGTGCCTACCTCCAAGAGACCCAGTACTTC. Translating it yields CASSGGQGAYLQETQYF.

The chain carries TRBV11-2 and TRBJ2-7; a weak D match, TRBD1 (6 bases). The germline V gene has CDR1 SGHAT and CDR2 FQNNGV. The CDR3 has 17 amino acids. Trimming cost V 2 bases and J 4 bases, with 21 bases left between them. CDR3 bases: TGTGCCAGCAGCTTAAGGGGTATGAGGGGGTATGGGTACGAGCAGTACTTC. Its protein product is CASSLRGMRGYGYEQYF.

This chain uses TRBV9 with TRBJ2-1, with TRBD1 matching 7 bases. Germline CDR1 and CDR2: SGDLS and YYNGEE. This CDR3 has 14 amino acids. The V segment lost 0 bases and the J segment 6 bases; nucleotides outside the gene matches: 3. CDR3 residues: CASSVAGQINEQFF. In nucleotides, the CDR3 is TGTGCCAGCAGCGTAGCGGGACAGATCAATGAGCAGTTCTTC.

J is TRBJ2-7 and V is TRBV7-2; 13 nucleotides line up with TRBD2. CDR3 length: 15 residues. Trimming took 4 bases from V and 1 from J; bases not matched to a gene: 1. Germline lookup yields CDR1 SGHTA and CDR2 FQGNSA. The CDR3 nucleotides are TGTGCCAGCAGCTCGACTAGCGGGAGGTCCTACGAGCAGTACTTC. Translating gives CASSSTSGRSYEQYF.

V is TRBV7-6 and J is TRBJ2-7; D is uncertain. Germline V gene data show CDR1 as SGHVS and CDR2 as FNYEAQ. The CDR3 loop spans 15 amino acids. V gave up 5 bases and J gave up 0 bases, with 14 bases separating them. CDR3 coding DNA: TGTGCCAGCAGCCCCAGGACGGTTAGCTCCTACGAGCAGTACTTC. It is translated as CASSPRTVSSYEQYF.

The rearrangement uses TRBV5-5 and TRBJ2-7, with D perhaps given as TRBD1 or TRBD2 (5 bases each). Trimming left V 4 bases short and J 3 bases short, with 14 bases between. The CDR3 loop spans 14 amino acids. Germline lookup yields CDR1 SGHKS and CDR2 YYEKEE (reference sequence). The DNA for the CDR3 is TGTGCCAGCAGCCTCCGGGACCCAGGCTACGAGCAGTACTTC. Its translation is CASSLRDPGYEQYF.

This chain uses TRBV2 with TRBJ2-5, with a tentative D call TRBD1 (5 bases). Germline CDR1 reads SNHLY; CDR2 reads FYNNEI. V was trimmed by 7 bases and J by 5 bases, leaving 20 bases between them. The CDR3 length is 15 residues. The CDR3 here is CASNQQGINSETQYF. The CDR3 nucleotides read TGTGCCAGCAATCAGCAGGGTATCAATTCGGAGACCCAGTACTTC.

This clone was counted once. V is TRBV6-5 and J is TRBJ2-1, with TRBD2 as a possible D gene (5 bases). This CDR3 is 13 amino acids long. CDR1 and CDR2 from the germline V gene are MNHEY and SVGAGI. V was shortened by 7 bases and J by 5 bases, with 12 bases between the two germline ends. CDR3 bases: TGTGCCAGCAAATCCAGCGGAAACAATGAGCAGTTCTTC. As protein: CASKSSGNNEQFF.

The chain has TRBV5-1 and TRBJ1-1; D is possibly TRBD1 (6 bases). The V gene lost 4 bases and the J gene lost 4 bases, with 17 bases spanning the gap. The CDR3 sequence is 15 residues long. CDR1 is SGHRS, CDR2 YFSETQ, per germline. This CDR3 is CASSPSGGRGTEAFF. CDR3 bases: TGCGCCAGCAGCCCGTCGGGGGGCAGGGGCACTGAAGCTTTCTTT.

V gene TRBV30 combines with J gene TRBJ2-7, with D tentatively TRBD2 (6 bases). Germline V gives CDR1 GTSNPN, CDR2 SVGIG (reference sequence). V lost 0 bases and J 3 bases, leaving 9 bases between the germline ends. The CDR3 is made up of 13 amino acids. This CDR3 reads CAWSVLDYYEQYF. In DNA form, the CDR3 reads TGTGCCTGGAGTGTTCTGGACTACTACGAGCAGTACTTC.

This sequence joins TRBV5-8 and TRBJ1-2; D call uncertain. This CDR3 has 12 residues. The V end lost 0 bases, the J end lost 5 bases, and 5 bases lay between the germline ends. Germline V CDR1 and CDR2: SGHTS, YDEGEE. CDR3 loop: CASSLAQYGYTF. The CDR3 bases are TGTGCCAGCAGCTTGGCCCAATATGGCTACACCTTC.

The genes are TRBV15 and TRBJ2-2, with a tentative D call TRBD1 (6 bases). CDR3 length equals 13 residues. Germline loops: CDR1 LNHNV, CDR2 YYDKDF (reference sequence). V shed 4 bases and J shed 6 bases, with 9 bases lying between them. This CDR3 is CATSTPGAGELFF. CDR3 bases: TGTGCCACCAGCACGCCAGGGGCCGGGGAGCTGTTTTTT.

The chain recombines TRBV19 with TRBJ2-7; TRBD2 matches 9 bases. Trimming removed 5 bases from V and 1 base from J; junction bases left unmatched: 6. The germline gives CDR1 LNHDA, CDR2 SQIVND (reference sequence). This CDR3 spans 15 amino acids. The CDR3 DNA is TGTGCCAGTAGTCCGACTAGCGGCCTGTCCTACGAGCAGTACTTC. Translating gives CASSPTSGLSYEQYF.

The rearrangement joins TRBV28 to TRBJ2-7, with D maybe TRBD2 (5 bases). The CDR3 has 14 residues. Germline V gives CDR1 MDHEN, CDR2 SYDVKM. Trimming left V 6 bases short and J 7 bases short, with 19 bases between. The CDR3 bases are TGTGCCAGCAGGTCACCCATAGCGAGTCCGGAGCAGTACTTC. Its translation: CASRSPIASPEQYF. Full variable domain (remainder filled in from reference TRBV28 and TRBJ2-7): DVKVTQSSRYLVKRTGEKVFLECVQDMDHENMFWYRQDPGLGLRLIYFSYDVKMKEKGDIPEGYSVSREKKERFSLILESASTNQTSMYLCASRSPIASPEQYFGPGTRLTVT.

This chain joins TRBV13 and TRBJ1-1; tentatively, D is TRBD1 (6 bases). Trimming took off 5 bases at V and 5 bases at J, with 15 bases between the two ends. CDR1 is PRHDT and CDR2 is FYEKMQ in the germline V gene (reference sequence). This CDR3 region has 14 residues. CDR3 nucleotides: TGTGCCAGCAGCCATCGTCAGGGGTTGACTGAAGCTTTCTTT. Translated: CASSHRQGLTEAFF.

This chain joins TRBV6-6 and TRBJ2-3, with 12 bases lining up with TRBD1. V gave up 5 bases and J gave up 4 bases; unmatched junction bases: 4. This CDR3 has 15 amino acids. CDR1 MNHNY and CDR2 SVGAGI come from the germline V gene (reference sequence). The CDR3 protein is CASSAGTGGADTQYF. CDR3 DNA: TGTGCCAGCAGTGCCGGGACAGGGGGCGCAGATACGCAGTATTTT.

CDR3 sequence (DNA): TGTGCCAGCAGCTCGACAGGGAACGCTTTCTTT. The encoded protein is CASSSTGNAFF. The V and J genes are TRBV7-2 and TRBJ1-1, with TRBD1 matching 7 bases. The ends lost 4 bases at V and 11 bases at J; junction bases unmatched: 4. CDR1 SGHTA and CDR2 FQGNSA come from the germline V gene. The CDR3 consists of 11 residues.

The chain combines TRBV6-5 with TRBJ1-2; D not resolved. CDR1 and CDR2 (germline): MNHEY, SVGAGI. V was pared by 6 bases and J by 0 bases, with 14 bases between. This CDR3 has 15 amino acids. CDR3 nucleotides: TGTGCCAGCAGCCCTACCGGGGTAGCTAACTATGGCTACACCTTC. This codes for CASSPTGVANYGYTF.

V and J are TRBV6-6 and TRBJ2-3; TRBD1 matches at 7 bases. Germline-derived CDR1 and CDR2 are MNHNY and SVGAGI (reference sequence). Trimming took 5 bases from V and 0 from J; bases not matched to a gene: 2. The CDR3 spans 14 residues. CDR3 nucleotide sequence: TGTGCCAGCAGTCGACAGGGAAGCACAGATACGCAGTATTTT. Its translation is CASSRQGSTDTQYF.

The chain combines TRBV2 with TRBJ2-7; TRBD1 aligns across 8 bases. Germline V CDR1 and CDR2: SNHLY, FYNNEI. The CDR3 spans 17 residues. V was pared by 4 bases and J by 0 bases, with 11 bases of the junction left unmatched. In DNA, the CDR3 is TGTGCCAGCAGTGGGACAGGGAGAGCTGCGACCTCCTACGAGCAGTACTTC. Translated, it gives CASSGTGRAATSYEQYF.

Here the CDR3 reads CASSPLPSNQPQHF. CDR3 DNA: TGTGCCAGCAGCCCTTTGCCTAGCAATCAGCCCCAGCATTTT. The chain links TRBV28 to TRBJ1-5, with no clear D. V lost 6 bases, J lost 0 bases, and 9 bases lay in between. Germline lookup yields CDR1 MDHEN and CDR2 SYDVKM. This CDR3 comprises 14 residues.

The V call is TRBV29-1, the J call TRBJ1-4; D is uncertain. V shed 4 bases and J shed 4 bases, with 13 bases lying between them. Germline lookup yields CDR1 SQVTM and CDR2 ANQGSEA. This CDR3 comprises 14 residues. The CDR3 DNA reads TGCAGCGTTGTTGCCGAACAGATTAATGAAAAACTGTTTTTT. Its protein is CSVVAEQINEKLFF.

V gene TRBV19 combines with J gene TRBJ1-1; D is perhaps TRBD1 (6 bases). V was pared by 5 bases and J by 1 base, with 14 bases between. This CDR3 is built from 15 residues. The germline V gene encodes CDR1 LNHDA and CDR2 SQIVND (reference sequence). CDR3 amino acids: CASSGWGQGNTEAFF. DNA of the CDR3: TGTGCCAGTAGTGGCTGGGGGCAAGGGAACACTGAAGCTTTCTTT.

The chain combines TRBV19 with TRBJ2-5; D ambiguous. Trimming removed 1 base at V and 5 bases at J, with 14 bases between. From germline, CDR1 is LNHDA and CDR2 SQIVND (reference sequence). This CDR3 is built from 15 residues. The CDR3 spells CASSIGGGFGETQYF. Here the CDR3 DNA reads TGTGCCAGTAGTATAGGTGGTGGGTTCGGTGAGACCCAGTACTTC.

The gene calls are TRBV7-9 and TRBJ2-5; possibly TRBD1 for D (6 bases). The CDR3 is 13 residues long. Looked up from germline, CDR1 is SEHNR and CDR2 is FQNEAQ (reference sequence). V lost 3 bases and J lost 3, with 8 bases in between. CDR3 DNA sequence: TGTGCCAGCAGCTTCGGACAGAAAGAGACCCAGTACTTC. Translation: CASSFGQKETQYF.

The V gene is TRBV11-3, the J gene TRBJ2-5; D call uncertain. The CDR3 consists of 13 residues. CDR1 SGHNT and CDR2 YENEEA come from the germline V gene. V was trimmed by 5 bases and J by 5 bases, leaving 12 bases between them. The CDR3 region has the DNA TGTGCCAGCAGCCGACAAGGGTTCGAGACCCAGTACTTC. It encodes CASSRQGFETQYF.

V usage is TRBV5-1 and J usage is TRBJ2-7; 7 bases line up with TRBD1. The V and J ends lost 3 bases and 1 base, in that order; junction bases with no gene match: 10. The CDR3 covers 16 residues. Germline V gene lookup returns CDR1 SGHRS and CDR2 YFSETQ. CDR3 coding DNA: TGCGCCAGCAGCTCTGTAGACAGGGTAGGGTCCTACGAGCAGTACTTC. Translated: CASSSVDRVGSYEQYF.